This is a list of T cell receptor beta chains from one sample in a study of T cell responses to AZD1222 COVID-19 vaccine. Generated by immunoSEQ multiplex PCR, the TCRdb table keeps only in-frame clones and is missing some. This sample has 130,000 or so clones, with roughly 93% found just once. The sample in question was peripheral blood, obtained on day 0 of AZD1222 vaccination. The receptors were sampled from an adult in good health. Both conserved end residues are part of each CDR3. The order of the fields is D gene, V gene, CDR3 length, clone size, J gene, CDR3 DNA, CDR3 protein. D genes are given only for firm matches. Expanded clones get a size class; other rows say once, few or many, or leave the size out.

D gene: .
V gene: TRBV19
CDR3 length: 13
clone size: .
J gene: TRBJ1-5
CDR3 DNA: TGTGCCACGGCTGACAGCGATAATCAGCCCCAGCATTTT
CDR3 protein: CATADSDNQPQHF

D gene: TRBD2
V gene: TRBV6-5
CDR3 length: 14
clone size: .
J gene: TRBJ2-7
CDR3 DNA: TGTGCCAGCAGTCCCCTAGCGGGCTCCTACGAGCAGTACTTC
CDR3 protein: CASSPLAGSYEQYF

D gene: TRBD2
V gene: TRBV10-2
CDR3 length: 14
clone size: .
J gene: TRBJ2-2
CDR3 DNA: TGCGCCAGCAGTTATTGGACTAGTCCCGGGGAGCTGTTTTTT
CDR3 protein: CASSYWTSPGELFF

D gene: .
V gene: TRBV28
CDR3 length: 15
clone size: .
J gene: TRBJ2-7
CDR3 DNA: TGTGCCAGCAGCCCAATTCGGGGGACAGCCTACGAGCAGTACTTC
CDR3 protein: CASSPIRGTAYEQYF

D gene: .
V gene: TRBV7-3
CDR3 length: 15
clone size: .
J gene: TRBJ2-3
CDR3 DNA: TGTGCCAGCAGCTTATCTGGCAGGGGGGGAGATACGCAGTATTTT
CDR3 protein: CASSLSGRGGDTQYF

D gene: TRBD2
V gene: TRBV18
CDR3 length: 16
clone size: .
J gene: TRBJ2-3
CDR3 DNA: TGTGCCAGCTCACCTCCCTTAGCGGGAGGGGCGTCTACGCAGTATTTT
CDR3 protein: CASSPPLAGGASTQYF

D gene: .
V gene: TRBV7-9
CDR3 length: 15
clone size: .
J gene: TRBJ2-4
CDR3 DNA: TGTGCCAGCAGCTTAGCCGCGGGAGCCAAAAACATTCAGTACTTC
CDR3 protein: CASSLAAGAKNIQYF

D gene: .
V gene: TRBV7-2
CDR3 length: 15
clone size: .
J gene: TRBJ1-5
CDR3 DNA: TGTGCCAGCAGCCTCCAGGCCATCGGCAATCAGCCCCAGCATTTT
CDR3 protein: CASSLQAIGNQPQHF

D gene: .
V gene: TRBV7-2
CDR3 length: 16
clone size: .
J gene: TRBJ1-1
CDR3 DNA: TGTGCCAGCAGCTCCTCTCAAGAAGACGGGGAAACTGAAGCTTTCTTT
CDR3 protein: CASSSSQEDGETEAFF

D gene: .
V gene: TRBV9
CDR3 length: 17
clone size: .
J gene: TRBJ2-5
CDR3 DNA: TGTGCCAGCAGCGTAGGAATTAGACTAGTAGGGGAGGAGACCCAGTACTTC
CDR3 protein: CASSVGIRLVGEETQYF

D gene: .
V gene: TRBV15
CDR3 length: 15
clone size: .
J gene: TRBJ1-1
CDR3 DNA: TGCGCCACCAGCAGAGCTACGGCAGGGAACACTGAAGCTTTCTTT
CDR3 protein: CATSRATAGNTEAFF

D gene: .
V gene: TRBV28
CDR3 length: 13
clone size: .
J gene: TRBJ2-1
CDR3 DNA: TGTGCCAGCAAAGGTACGGGCGCTACTGAGCAGTTCTTC
CDR3 protein: CASKGTGATEQFF

D gene: .
V gene: TRBV5-1
CDR3 length: 15
clone size: once
J gene: TRBJ2-2
CDR3 DNA: TGCGCCAGCAGCATGCTCCGGGACGGCCGCGGGGAGCTGTTTTTT
CDR3 protein: CASSMLRDGRGELFF

D gene: TRBD2
V gene: TRBV9
CDR3 length: 15
clone size: .
J gene: TRBJ2-1
CDR3 DNA: TGTGCCAGCAGCCAGGGGCTAGCGGGAAGGAATGAGCAGTTCTTC
CDR3 protein: CASSQGLAGRNEQFF

D gene: .
V gene: TRBV7-8
CDR3 length: 13
clone size: once
J gene: TRBJ1-1
CDR3 DNA: TGTGCCAGCAGCGCGACAGCGAACACTGAAGCTTTCTTT
CDR3 protein: CASSATANTEAFF

D gene: .
V gene: TRBV19
CDR3 length: 18
clone size: .
J gene: TRBJ2-5
CDR3 DNA: TGTGCCAGTAGTATTAAGGCCCCGGACAGAATTGGGCAAGAGACCCAGTACTTC
CDR3 protein: CASSIKAPDRIGQETQYF

D gene: TRBD1
V gene: TRBV6-5
CDR3 length: 15
clone size: .
J gene: TRBJ1-5
CDR3 DNA: TGTGCCAGCAGTTACTCGGGACAGGGGAATCAGCCCCAGCATTTT
CDR3 protein: CASSYSGQGNQPQHF

D gene: TRBD1
V gene: TRBV6-5
CDR3 length: 14
clone size: .
J gene: TRBJ1-6
CDR3 DNA: TGTGCCAGCAGGGCAACAGGGGGCTCTTCACCCCTCCACTTT
CDR3 protein: CASRATGGSSPLHF

D gene: TRBD2
V gene: TRBV2
CDR3 length: 16
clone size: .
J gene: TRBJ2-1
CDR3 DNA: TGTGCCAGCAGTGAAGCCGGGACTAGCGGGAGCAAAGAGCAGTTCTTC
CDR3 protein: CASSEAGTSGSKEQFF

D gene: .
V gene: TRBV19
CDR3 length: 16
clone size: .
J gene: TRBJ1-5
CDR3 DNA: TGTGCCAGTACCTCCCAGGGAGTGCTTAGCAATCAGCCCCAGCATTTT
CDR3 protein: CASTSQGVLSNQPQHF

D gene: TRBD2
V gene: TRBV2
CDR3 length: 15
clone size: .
J gene: TRBJ2-1
CDR3 DNA: TGTGCCAGCAGTGGGACTAGCGGAGTCTTCAATGAGCAGTTCTTC
CDR3 protein: CASSGTSGVFNEQFF

D gene: .
V gene: TRBV11-2
CDR3 length: 14
clone size: .
J gene: TRBJ2-7
CDR3 DNA: TGTGCCAGCAGCTTAAGGGTCAACTCCTACGAGCAGTACTTC
CDR3 protein: CASSLRVNSYEQYF

D gene: TRBD2
V gene: TRBV11-2
CDR3 length: 15
clone size: .
J gene: TRBJ2-1
CDR3 DNA: TGTGCCAGCAGCGCTTCTAGCGGGTTTTACAATGAGCAGTTCTTC
CDR3 protein: CASSASSGFYNEQFF

D gene: .
V gene: TRBV1
CDR3 length: 16
clone size: .
J gene: TRBJ2-7
CDR3 DNA: TGCACCAGCAGCCAAGGTAAGCGGGAGTCCTCCTACGAGCAGTACTTC
CDR3 protein: CTSSQGKRESSYEQYF

D gene: TRBD1
V gene: TRBV9
CDR3 length: 17
clone size: .
J gene: TRBJ1-2
CDR3 DNA: TGTGCCAGCAGCCCGGAATTCCCGGGACAGGCACCTTATGGCTACACCTTC
CDR3 protein: CASSPEFPGQAPYGYTF

D gene: .
V gene: TRBV4-3
CDR3 length: 12
clone size: .
J gene: TRBJ1-1
CDR3 DNA: TGCGCCAGCAGCCGGGGGCCTGCTGAAGCTTTCTTT
CDR3 protein: CASSRGPAEAFF